The clone carrying this T cell receptor (beta chain) has just one count. Its antigen is unknown. The entry originates in a study of T cell responses to AZD1222 COVID-19 vaccine. The CDR3 extends over 15 amino acids. J was trimmed by 3 bases and V by 6 bases; bases with no gene match: 6. Germline V gives CDR1 SGHAT, CDR2 FQDESV (reference sequence). General study points: It should be noted that donors were predominantly white British and more often female, and clonal diversity was possibly underestimated.

Profiling relied on immunoSEQ multiplex PCR, and the TCRdb table lists in-frame clones only, not all of them. The sample yields about 73,000 clones, 88% seen once. This chain joins TRBV11-1 and TRBJ2-3; 10 bases match TRBD2. This sequence originates from an adult in good health. The source material was peripheral blood, sampled on day 0 of AZD1222 vaccination. The CDR3 loop reads CASSSLAGETDTQYF. DNA for the CDR3: TGTGCCAGCAGTTCCCTAGCGGGAGAGACAGATACGCAGTATTTT.